A single sample gave rise to the 23 T cell receptor beta chains below, sequenced in a study of response to subunit inactivated influenza vaccine. TCRdb called the RT-PCR reads again in MiXCR, with one record for every CDR3 protein. The sample lists 530,000 or so distinct CDR3 sequences; roughly 27% were seen once. The specimen was CD4+ T cells sorted from PBMCs, collected around 5 days after vaccination. The receptor set was obtained from a man aged 45 to 65 who received an inactivated influenza vaccine.

V and J are TRBV19 and TRBJ1-2; D gene uncertain. CDR1 and CDR2 from the germline V gene are LNHDA and SQIVND (reference sequence). V lost 3 bases and J 2 bases, leaving 13 bases between the germline ends. The CDR3 has 15 residues. The CDR3 reads CASSMTSSENYGYTF. CDR3 sequence (DNA): TGTGCCAGTAGTATGACCTCCTCGGAAAACTATGGCTACACCTTC.

The chain carries TRBV9 and TRBJ2-4; 7 bases are shared with TRBD2. CDR3 length equals 16 residues. Looked up from germline, CDR1 is SGDLS and CDR2 is YYNGEE. Germline trimming cut 0 bases from V and 6 bases from J; bases unmatched to any gene: 9. CDR3 protein: CASSVEPSGRGNIQYF. In DNA form, the CDR3 reads TGTGCCAGCAGCGTAGAACCTAGCGGTAGAGGAAACATTCAGTACTTC.

V gene TRBV7-9 combines with J gene TRBJ2-2; no clear D gene. Deletions cut 8 bases from V and 8 bases from J, with 15 bases between. Germline CDR1 is SEHNR and CDR2 is FQNEAQ (reference sequence). The CDR3 contains 13 residues. The CDR3 spells CASPHSVKGELFF. DNA of the CDR3: TGTGCCAGCCCCCACAGCGTGAAAGGGGAGCTGTTTTTT. The full variable domain, its missing parts supplied by reference TRBV7-9 and TRBJ2-2, is DTGVSQNPRHKITKRGQNVTFRCDPISEHNRLYWYRQTLGQGPEFLTYFQNEAQLEKSRLLSDRFSAERPKGSFSTLEIQRTEQGDSAMYLCASPHSVKGELFFGEGSRLTVL.

The rearrangement uses TRBV6-2 or TRBV6-3 and TRBJ2-2; no reliable D call. The V gene's germline CDR1 is MNHEY and CDR2 SVGEGT. The CDR3 loop spans 13 amino acids. Trimming took off 7 bases at V and 5 bases at J, with 11 bases between the two ends. The DNA of the CDR3 is TGTGCCAGCACTATGGGTCGTACCGGGGAGCTGTTTTTT. Translation: CASTMGRTGELFF.

The chain recombines TRBV5-5 with TRBJ2-6, with D unresolved. The V gene lost 1 base and the J gene lost 1 base, with 6 bases spanning the gap. This CDR3 region has 15 residues. Germline V gene sequence: CDR1 SGHKS, CDR2 YYEKEE (reference sequence). The CDR3 nucleotides read TGTGCCAGCAGCTTGAGCAGGTCTGGGGCCAACGTCCTGACTTTC. Its translation is CASSLSRSGANVLTF.

This clonotype was counted only a few times. The V and J genes are TRBV10-3 and TRBJ2-1; 10 positions match TRBD2. Trimming at V came to 6 bases and at J to 2 bases, leaving 4 bases not matched to a gene. Germline CDR1 is ENHRY and CDR2 is SYGVKD. This CDR3 has 15 amino acids. The DNA for the CDR3 is TGTGCCATCAGCCCCGGGACTAGCGCCTACAATGAGCAGTTCTTC. Its protein is CAISPGTSAYNEQFF.

The rearrangement joins TRBV5-1 to TRBJ1-1, with 7 bases matching TRBD1. Trimming cost V 4 bases and J 0 bases; bases outside gene matches: 6. Germline V lookup: CDR1 SGHRS, CDR2 YFSETQ. The CDR3 totals 15 residues. Here the CDR3 reads CASSLQGFVNTEAFF. DNA for the CDR3: TGCGCCAGCAGCCTACAGGGGTTTGTGAACACTGAAGCTTTCTTT.

In nucleotides, the CDR3 is TGCAGTGCCCCCAGCGCGAGGAGGAGTACCTACAATGAGCAGTTCTTC. It translates to CSAPSARRSTYNEQFF. The chain uses TRBV20-1 and TRBJ2-1, with a tentative D call TRBD2 (5 bases). Germline assignment: CDR1 DFQATT and CDR2 SNEGSKA (reference sequence). Trimming left V 6 bases short and J 2 bases short, with 20 bases between. The CDR3 runs 16 residues.

The sample holds a few counts of this clonotype. The chain links TRBV28 to TRBJ2-3; 12 nucleotides line up with TRBD2. With V trimmed by 5 bases and J by 5 bases, 2 bases remained unmatched. Germline CDR1 reads MDHEN; CDR2 reads SYDVKM. The CDR3 contains 14 residues. Here the CDR3 reads CASSASGRGDTQYF. The CDR3 DNA follows: TGTGCCAGCAGTGCTAGCGGGAGGGGAGATACGCAGTATTTT.

This clonotype was seen a few times. The V and J genes are TRBV5-1 and TRBJ1-4; the match to TRBD1 covers 8 bases. CDR1 is SGHRS and CDR2 is YFSETQ in the germline V gene. V was pared by 0 bases and J by 7 bases, with 5 bases of the junction left unmatched. The CDR3 contains 15 residues. CDR3 nucleotide sequence: TGCGCCAGCAGCTTGGAAACAGGGGGTGGTGAAAAACTGTTTTTT. It yields the protein CASSLETGGGEKLFF.

J is TRBJ2-7 and V is TRBV19; D not certain. The CDR3 is 12 residues long. Germline V CDR1 and CDR2: LNHDA, SQIVND (reference sequence). V lost 2 bases, J lost 8 bases, and 10 bases lay in between. CDR3 nucleotides: TGTGCCAGTAGTATACCGGGCCTCCAGCAGTACTTC. It translates to CASSIPGLQQYF.

The chain carries TRBV7-2 and TRBJ2-3, with a possible D match to TRBD1 (6 bases). This CDR3 region has 15 residues. V dropped 0 bases and J dropped 0 bases, with 7 bases sitting between them. Germline V gene sequence: CDR1 SGHTA, CDR2 FQGNSA. CDR3 protein: CASSLAGHSTDTQYF. CDR3 sequence (DNA): TGTGCCAGCAGCTTAGCGGGACACAGCACAGATACGCAGTATTTT.

The chain is built from TRBV6-4 and TRBJ1-1; the D is unclear. CDR1 is MRHNA, CDR2 SNTAGT, per germline. The CDR3 covers 11 residues. The V and J ends lost 10 bases and 6 bases respectively, with 12 bases between them. The chain's CDR3 is CATPVCAEAFF. The CDR3 nucleotides are TGTGCCACCCCTGTTTGTGCTGAAGCTTTCTTT.

The chain's CDR3 is CSAKRTSGVADTQYF. CDR3 DNA: TGCAGTGCTAAGCGGACTAGCGGGGTGGCAGATACGCAGTATTTT. The chain has TRBV20-1 and TRBJ2-3; 12 bases agree with TRBD2. CDR3 size: 15 residues. Per germline, CDR1 DFQATT and CDR2 SNEGSKA (reference sequence). After removal of 4 bases from V and 4 bases from J, the junction contained 6 bases not matched to a gene.

This clonotype showed up just a few times. This chain connects TRBV6-1 to TRBJ2-1; 9 positions agree with TRBD1. Germline V lookup: CDR1 MNHNS, CDR2 SASEGT. V dropped 4 bases and J dropped 4; count of bases not matched to a gene: 5. CDR3 length: 15 residues. DNA of the CDR3: TGTGCCAGCAGTGGAAACAGGGGGCTGTACAATGAGCAGTTCTTC. Translating gives CASSGNRGLYNEQFF.

The chain carries TRBV21-1 and TRBJ2-3; TRBD2 is the table's D call and was not checked against the DNA. TRBV21-1 is an annotated pseudogene. This CDR3 has 19 amino acids. The CDR3 here is CASIYTGSSGRESTDTQYF. CDR3 coding DNA: TGTGCCAGCATTTATACTGGGAGTAGCGGGAGGGAGAGCACAGATACGCAGTATTTT.

This clonotype was seen a handful of times. The gene calls are TRBV7-9 and TRBJ2-1; D is undetermined. CDR3 size: 14 residues. Germline V lookup: CDR1 SEHNR, CDR2 FQNEAQ (reference sequence). Trimming took off 5 bases at V and 6 bases at J, with 14 bases between the two ends. The CDR3 DNA is TGTGCCAGCAGCCGGAGCGACGTTAGCAATGAGCAGTTCTTC. Its translation: CASSRSDVSNEQFF.

The rearrangement uses TRBV12-3 or TRBV12-4 and TRBJ2-1, with 8 bases that match TRBD1. V lost 5 bases, J lost 3 bases, and 9 bases stayed unmatched. The CDR3 is 16 amino acids. CDR3 region: CASSRDSGQGYNEQFF. In nucleotides, the CDR3 is TGTGCCAGCAGTCGTGACTCTGGACAGGGCTACAATGAGCAGTTCTTC.

CDR3 loop: CSARWRPSGAPRGTDTQYF. The CDR3 coding sequence is TGCAGTGCTAGATGGCGCCCTAGCGGGGCCCCACGTGGCACAGATACGCAGTATTTT. The chain couples TRBV20-1 to TRBJ2-3; 9 bases are a match to TRBD2. CDR1 DFQATT and CDR2 SNEGSKA come from the germline V gene (reference sequence). The CDR3 contains 19 residues. With V trimmed by 2 bases and J by 1 base, 16 bases remained unmatched.

This chain connects TRBV5-1 to TRBJ2-3, with 9 bases matching TRBD1. CDR1 is SGHRS, CDR2 YFSETQ, per germline. The CDR3 spans 16 residues. V lost 3 bases and J lost 1; bases outside the gene matches: 6. The CDR3 DNA is TGCGCCAGCAGCTGGGAAGGGACAGGGCGCACAGATACGCAGTATTTT. Its protein is CASSWEGTGRTDTQYF.

The J gene is TRBJ2-7, the V gene TRBV2; D is tentatively TRBD1 or TRBD2 (6 bases each). CDR3 size: 17 residues. Germline V gene sequence: CDR1 SNHLY, CDR2 FYNNEI. V shed 4 bases and J shed 4 bases, with 23 bases lying between them. The chain's CDR3 is CASSGIYWGAEGYEQYF. The CDR3, as DNA: TGTGCCAGCAGTGGAATCTATTGGGGGGCGGAGGGTTACGAGCAGTACTTC.

V and J are TRBV6-1 and TRBJ1-6; TRBD1 matches 11 bases. The length of the CDR3 is 15 residues. The V gene end was trimmed by 5 bases and the J gene end by 9 bases; junction bases not matched to a gene: 6. CDR1 is MNHNS and CDR2 is SASEGT in the germline V gene. The CDR3 region is CASSRLDRGPSPLHF. Written as DNA, the CDR3 is TGTGCCAGCAGTCGACTGGACAGGGGGCCTTCACCCCTCCACTTT.

This rearrangement joins TRBV2 to TRBJ1-2; D unresolved. Germline values: CDR1 SNHLY, CDR2 FYNNEI. V lost 7 bases, J lost 8 bases, and 11 bases lay in between. CDR3 size: 11 residues. CDR3 sequence: CASTQREGYTF. The CDR3 DNA reads as TGTGCCAGCACCCAACGGGAAGGCTACACCTTC.